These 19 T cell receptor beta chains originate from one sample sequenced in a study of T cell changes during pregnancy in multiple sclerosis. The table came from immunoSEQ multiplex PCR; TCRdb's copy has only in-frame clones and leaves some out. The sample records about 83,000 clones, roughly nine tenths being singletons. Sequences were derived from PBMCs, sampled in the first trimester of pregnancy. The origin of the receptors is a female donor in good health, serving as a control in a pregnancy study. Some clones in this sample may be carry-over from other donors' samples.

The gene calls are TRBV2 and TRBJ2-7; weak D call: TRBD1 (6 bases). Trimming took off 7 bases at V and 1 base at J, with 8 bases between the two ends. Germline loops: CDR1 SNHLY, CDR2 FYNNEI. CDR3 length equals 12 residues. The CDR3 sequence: CASTDRSYEQYF. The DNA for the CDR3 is TGTGCCAGCACGGACAGATCCTACGAGCAGTACTTC.

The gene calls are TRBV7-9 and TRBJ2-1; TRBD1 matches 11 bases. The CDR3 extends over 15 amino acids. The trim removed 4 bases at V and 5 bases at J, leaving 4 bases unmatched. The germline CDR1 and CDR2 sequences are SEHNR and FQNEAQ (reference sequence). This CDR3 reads CASSSGQGADNEQFF. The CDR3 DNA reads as TGTGCCAGCAGCTCAGGACAGGGGGCAGACAATGAGCAGTTCTTC.

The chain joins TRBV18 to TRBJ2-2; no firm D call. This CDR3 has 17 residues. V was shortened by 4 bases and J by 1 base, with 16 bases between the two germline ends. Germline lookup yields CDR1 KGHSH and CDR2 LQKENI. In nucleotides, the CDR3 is TGTGCCAGCTCACTGGCCGCGAGGCTCATGAACACCGGGGAGCTGTTTTTT. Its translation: CASSLAARLMNTGELFF.

The CDR3 bases are TGTGCCAGCAGCCCTGGGGGGGCAGATGAAAAACTGTTTTTT. This translates into CASSPGGADEKLFF. The chain recombines TRBV7-6 with TRBJ1-4, with D possibly matching TRBD1 (6 bases). Germline V CDR1 and CDR2: SGHVS, FNYEAQ. The CDR3 runs to 14 residues. The germline V and J ends were trimmed by 5 bases and 6 bases, with 13 bases remaining between them.

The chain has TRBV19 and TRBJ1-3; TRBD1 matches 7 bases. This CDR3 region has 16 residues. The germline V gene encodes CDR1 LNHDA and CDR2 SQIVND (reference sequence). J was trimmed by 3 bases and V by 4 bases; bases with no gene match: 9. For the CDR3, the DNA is TGTGCCAGTAGTACAAAGACAGGGAGGATTGGAAACACCATATATTTT. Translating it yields CASSTKTGRIGNTIYF.

CDR3 bases: TGTGCCAGCAGCTTCCCCAGGGATAATGAGCAGTTCTTC. Translated: CASSFPRDNEQFF. The chain links TRBV5-4 to TRBJ2-1; D may be TRBD1 (5 bases). The V gene's germline CDR1 is SGHNT and CDR2 YYREEE (reference sequence). V lost 2 bases and J 7 bases, leaving 10 bases between the germline ends. The CDR3 has 13 amino acids.

CDR3 protein: CASSIPGANVDTQYF. CDR3 coding DNA: TGTGCCAGTAGTATACCAGGGGCCAACGTGGATACGCAGTATTTT. V is TRBV19 and J is TRBJ2-3, with D perhaps matching TRBD1 (6 bases). Germline CDR1 reads LNHDA; CDR2 reads SQIVND (reference sequence). This CDR3 contains 15 residues. Trimming left V 2 bases short and J 6 bases short, with 15 bases between.

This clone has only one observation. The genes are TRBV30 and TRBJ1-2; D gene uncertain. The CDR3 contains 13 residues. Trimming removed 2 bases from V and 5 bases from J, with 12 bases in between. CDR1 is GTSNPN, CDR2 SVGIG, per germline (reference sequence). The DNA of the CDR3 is TGTGCCTGGAGTAAGGACCGGGATTATGGCTACACCTTC. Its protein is CAWSKDRDYGYTF.

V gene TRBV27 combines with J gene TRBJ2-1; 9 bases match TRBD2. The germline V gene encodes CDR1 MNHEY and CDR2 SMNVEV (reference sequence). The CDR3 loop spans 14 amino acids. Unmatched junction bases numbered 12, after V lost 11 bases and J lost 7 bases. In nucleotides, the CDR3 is TGTGCCGCCAATGGGGCGGGAGGGGGGAATGAGCAGTTCTTC. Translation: CAANGAGGGNEQFF.

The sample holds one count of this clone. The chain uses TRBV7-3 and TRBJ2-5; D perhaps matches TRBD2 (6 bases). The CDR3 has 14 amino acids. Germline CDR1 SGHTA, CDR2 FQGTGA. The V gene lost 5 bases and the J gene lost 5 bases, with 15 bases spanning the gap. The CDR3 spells CASSLVGGRETQYF. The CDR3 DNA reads TGTGCCAGCAGCCTAGTCGGGGGAAGGGAGACCCAGTACTTC.

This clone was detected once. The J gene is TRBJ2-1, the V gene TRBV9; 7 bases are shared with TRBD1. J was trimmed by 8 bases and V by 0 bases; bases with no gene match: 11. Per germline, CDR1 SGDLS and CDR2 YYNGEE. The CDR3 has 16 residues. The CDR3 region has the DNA TGTGCCAGCAGCGTAGTCGGGACAGCCCCCGGGGATGAGCAGTTCTTC. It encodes CASSVVGTAPGDEQFF.

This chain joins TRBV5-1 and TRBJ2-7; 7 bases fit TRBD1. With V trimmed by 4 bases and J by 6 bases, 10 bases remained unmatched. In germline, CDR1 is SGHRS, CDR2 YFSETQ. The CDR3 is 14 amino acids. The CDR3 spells CASSPGRGWGEQYF. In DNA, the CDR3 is TGCGCCAGCAGCCCCGGCAGGGGGTGGGGCGAGCAGTACTTC.

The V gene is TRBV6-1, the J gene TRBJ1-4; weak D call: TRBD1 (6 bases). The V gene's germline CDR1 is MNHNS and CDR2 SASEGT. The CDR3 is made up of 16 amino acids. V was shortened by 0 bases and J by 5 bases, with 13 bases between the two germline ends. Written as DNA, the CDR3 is TGTGCCAGCAGTGAAGCGTTGGGGGCCGCCAATGAAAAACTGTTTTTT. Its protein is CASSEALGAANEKLFF.

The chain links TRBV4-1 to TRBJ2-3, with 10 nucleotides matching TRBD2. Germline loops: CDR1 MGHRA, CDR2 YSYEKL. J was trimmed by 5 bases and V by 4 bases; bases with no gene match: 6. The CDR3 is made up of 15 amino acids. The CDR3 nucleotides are TGCGCCAGCAGCCCCCCTAGCGGGGGACGAGATACGCAGTATTTT. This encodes CASSPPSGGRDTQYF.

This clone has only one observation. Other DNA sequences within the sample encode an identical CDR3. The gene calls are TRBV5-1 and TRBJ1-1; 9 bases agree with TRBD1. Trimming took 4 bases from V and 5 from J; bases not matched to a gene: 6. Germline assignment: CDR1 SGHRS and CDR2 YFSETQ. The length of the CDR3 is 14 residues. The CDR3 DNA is TGCGCCAGCAGCCTGACAGGGGGTGATACTGAAGCTTTCTTT. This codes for CASSLTGGDTEAFF.

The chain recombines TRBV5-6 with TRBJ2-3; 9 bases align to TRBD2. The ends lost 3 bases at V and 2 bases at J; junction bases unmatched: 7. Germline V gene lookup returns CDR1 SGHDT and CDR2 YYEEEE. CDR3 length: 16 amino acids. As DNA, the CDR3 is TGTGCCAGCAGCTCTAGCGGGAACAGTATCACAGATACGCAGTATTTT. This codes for CASSSSGNSITDTQYF.

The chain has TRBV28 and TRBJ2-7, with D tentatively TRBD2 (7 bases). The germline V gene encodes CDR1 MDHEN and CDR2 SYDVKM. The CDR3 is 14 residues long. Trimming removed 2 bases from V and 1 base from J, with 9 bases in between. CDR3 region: CASSLGGASYEQYF. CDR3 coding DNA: TGTGCCAGCAGTTTAGGGGGGGCATCCTACGAGCAGTACTTC.

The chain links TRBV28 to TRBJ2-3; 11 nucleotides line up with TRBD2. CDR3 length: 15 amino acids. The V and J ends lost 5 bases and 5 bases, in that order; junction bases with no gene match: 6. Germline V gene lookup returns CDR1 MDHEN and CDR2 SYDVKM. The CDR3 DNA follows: TGTGCCAGCAGTCCATCTAGCGGGGGGAGAGATACGCAGTATTTT. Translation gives CASSPSSGGRDTQYF.

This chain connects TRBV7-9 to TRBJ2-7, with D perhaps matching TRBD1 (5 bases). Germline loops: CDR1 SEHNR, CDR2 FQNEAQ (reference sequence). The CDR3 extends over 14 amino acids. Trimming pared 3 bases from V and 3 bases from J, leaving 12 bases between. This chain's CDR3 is CASSFLLGDYEQYF. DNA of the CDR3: TGTGCCAGCAGCTTTCTTTTAGGGGACTACGAGCAGTACTTC.